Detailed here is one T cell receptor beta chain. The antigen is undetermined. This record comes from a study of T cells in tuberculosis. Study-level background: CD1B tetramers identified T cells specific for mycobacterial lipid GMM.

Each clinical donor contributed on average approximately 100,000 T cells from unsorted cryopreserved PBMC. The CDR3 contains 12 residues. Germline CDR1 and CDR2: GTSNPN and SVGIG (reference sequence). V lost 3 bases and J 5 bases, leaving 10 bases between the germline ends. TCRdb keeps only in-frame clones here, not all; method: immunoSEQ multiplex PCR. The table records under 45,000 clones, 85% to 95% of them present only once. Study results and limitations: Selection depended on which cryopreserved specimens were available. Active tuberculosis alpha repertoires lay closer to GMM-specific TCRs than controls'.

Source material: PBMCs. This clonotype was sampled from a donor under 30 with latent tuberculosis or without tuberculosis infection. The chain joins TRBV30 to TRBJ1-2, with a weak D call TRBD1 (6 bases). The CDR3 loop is CAWRPTGYGYTF. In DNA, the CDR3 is TGTGCCTGGAGGCCGACAGGATATGGCTACACCTTC.